This T cell receptor beta chain was sequenced in a study of identical twins. A universal primer binding site was introduced by template switching. The final cDNA contained unique molecular identifiers. TCRdb re-derived calls from the 5' RACE reads in MiXCR, one entry per CDR3 protein. This sample has hundreds of thousands of distinct CDR3 sequences, with 5.5% to 6.5% found just once. This clonotype was detected ten times or more. Trimming removed 0 bases from V and 6 bases from J, with 10 bases in between. The CDR3 extends over 15 amino acids. Germline CDR1 is SGHRS and CDR2 is YFSETQ. The clonotype was recovered from a man aged 18 to 29 in good health. Sequencing used naive T cells sorted from blood. The chain carries TRBV5-1 and TRBJ1-6; D not resolved. The CDR3 loop reads CASSLGRVTNSPLHF. The CDR3 coding sequence is TGCGCCAGCAGCTTGGGCCGCGTTACTAATTCACCCCTCCACTTT.